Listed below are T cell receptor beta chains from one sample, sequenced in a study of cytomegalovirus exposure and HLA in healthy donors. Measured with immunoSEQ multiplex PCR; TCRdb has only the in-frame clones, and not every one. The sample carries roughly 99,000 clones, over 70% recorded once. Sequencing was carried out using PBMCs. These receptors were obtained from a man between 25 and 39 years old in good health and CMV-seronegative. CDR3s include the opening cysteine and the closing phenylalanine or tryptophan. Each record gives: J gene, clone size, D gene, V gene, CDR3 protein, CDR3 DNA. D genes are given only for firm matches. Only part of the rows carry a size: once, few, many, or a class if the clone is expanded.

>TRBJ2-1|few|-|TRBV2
CASTQGQSSSYNEQFF
TGTGCCAGCACTCAAGGACAGAGTAGCTCCTACAATGAGCAGTTCTTC
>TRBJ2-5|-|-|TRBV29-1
CSVELSGLQETQYF
TGCAGCGTTGAACTGTCAGGACTGCAAGAGACCCAGTACTTC
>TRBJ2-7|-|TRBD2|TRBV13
CASRSRGGPLYEQYF
TGTGCCAGCAGGAGCCGGGGGGGCCCCTTGTACGAGCAGTACTTC
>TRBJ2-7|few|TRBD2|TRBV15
CATRGTSGTYEQYF
TGTGCCACCAGGGGCACAAGCGGGACCTACGAGCAGTACTTC
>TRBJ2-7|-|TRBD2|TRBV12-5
CASGLTLPGGGGRYEQYF
TGTGCTAGTGGTTTGACTTTACCGGGGGGCGGGGGGCGGTACGAGCAGTACTTC
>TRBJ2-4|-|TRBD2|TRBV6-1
CASSEMHPAGREGPGVAKNIQYF
TGTGCCAGCAGTGAAATGCACCCCGCAGGGCGGGAGGGCCCCGGGGTAGCCAAAAACATTCAGTACTTC
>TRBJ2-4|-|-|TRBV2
CASSVSEKNIQYF
TGTGCCAGCAGTGTTAGCGAGAAAAACATTCAGTACTTC
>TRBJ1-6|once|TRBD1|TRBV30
CACRRSGGWSPLHF
TGTGCCTGCCGAAGGTCAGGGGGGTGGTCACCCCTCCACTTT
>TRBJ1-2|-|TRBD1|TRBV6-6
CASRDRGVYGYTF
TGTGCCAGCCGTGACAGGGGTGTTTATGGCTACACCTTC
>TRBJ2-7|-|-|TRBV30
CAWSRGSTYEQYF
TGTGCCTGGAGCAGGGGATCAACCTACGAGCAGTACTTC
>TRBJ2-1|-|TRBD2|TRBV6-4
CASSDVGGGSEQFF
TGTGCCAGCAGTGACGTTGGGGGGGGGAGTGAGCAGTTCTTC